One sample yielded the 26 T cell receptor beta chains listed below, sequenced in a study of T cells in localized non-small cell lung cancer. Data came from immunoSEQ multiplex PCR; TCRdb stores just in-frame clones and leaves some out. In the table there are more than 2,000 clones, more than 25% of which are singletons. The material sequenced was normal lung tissue next to the tumor, taken before any cancer treatment. Receptors originate from a female donor aged 60 or older with stage I squamous cell lung carcinoma.

In DNA, the CDR3 is TGTGCCAGTAGTATGGAGGGGTTTAACTATGGCTACACCTTC. It encodes CASSMEGFNYGYTF. This sequence joins TRBV19 and TRBJ1-2, with D possibly TRBD1 on 5 matching bases. V was clipped by 3 bases and J by 1 base, with 9 bases between them. Germline V lookup: CDR1 LNHDA, CDR2 SQIVND (reference sequence). The CDR3 has 14 residues.

This clone is medium-sized. This rearrangement joins TRBV6-8 to TRBJ2-1, with 9 bases aligning to TRBD2. V shed 6 bases and J 5 bases; nucleotides not matched to a gene: 2. Germline V gene lookup returns CDR1 MNHGY and CDR2 SAAAGT. CDR3 length: 13 residues. CDR3 nucleotide sequence: TGTGCCAGCAGCCGACTAGCGGACAATGAGCAGTTCTTC. Protein product: CASSRLADNEQFF.

This clone was seen only a few times. The rearrangement links TRBV11-3 to TRBJ2-1; 9 nucleotides line up with TRBD2. The CDR3 spans 15 residues. The trim removed 5 bases at V and 9 bases at J, leaving 11 bases unmatched. Germline loops: CDR1 SGHNT, CDR2 YENEEA. The CDR3 DNA sequence: TGTGCCAGCAGCCACCGGGTAGCGGGAGAGGTTGAGCAGTTCTTC. Protein sequence: CASSHRVAGEVEQFF.

The chain uses TRBV15 and TRBJ1-2; the D is unclear. Trimming cost V 0 bases and J 8 bases, with 13 bases left between them. Per germline, CDR1 LNHNV and CDR2 YYDKDF (reference sequence). This CDR3 region has 14 residues. In nucleotides, the CDR3 is TGTGCCACCAGCAGAGACCGGGGAAACTTCGGCTACACCTTC. Translating gives CATSRDRGNFGYTF.

This clone was detected only a few times. The V and J genes are TRBV11-3 and TRBJ1-5, with D tentatively TRBD1 (6 bases). With 2 bases removed from V and 1 base from J, the gap between germline ends came to 12 bases. The CDR3 is made up of 16 amino acids. The germline V gene encodes CDR1 SGHNT and CDR2 YENEEA. The CDR3 DNA reads TGTGCCAGCAGCTTACGGGGACACCGAAGCAATCAGCCCCAGCATTTT. Its protein product is CASSLRGHRSNQPQHF.

This clone was seen a handful of times. The rearrangement links TRBV19 to TRBJ1-5; 7 bases map to TRBD1. Germline V gene sequence: CDR1 LNHDA, CDR2 SQIVND (reference sequence). The CDR3 covers 14 residues. With V trimmed by 1 base and J by 7 bases, 4 bases remained unmatched. The CDR3 region is CASSIGRGPQPQHF. DNA of the CDR3: TGTGCCAGTAGTATAGGGAGGGGGCCCCAGCCCCAGCATTTT.

The V call is TRBV6-4, the J call TRBJ2-7; the D is unclear. The germline V and J ends were trimmed by 6 bases and 2 bases, with 8 bases remaining between them. Germline loops: CDR1 MRHNA, CDR2 SNTAGT. The length of the CDR3 is 12 residues. The CDR3, as DNA: TGTGCCAGCAGCGGAACTCCCTACGAGCAGTACTTC. It is translated as CASSGTPYEQYF.

Within the sample, this clone is medium-sized. This chain links TRBV9 with TRBJ1-1; 8 bases map to TRBD1. V was pared by 4 bases and J by 6 bases, with 5 bases of the junction left unmatched. Germline V gene data show CDR1 as SGDLS and CDR2 as YYNGEE. The CDR3 spans 13 residues. The CDR3 nucleotides are TGTGCCAGCAGCACCTGGACAGGGTCTGAAGCTTTCTTT. It yields the protein CASSTWTGSEAFF.

The chain combines TRBV18 with TRBJ2-5, with TRBD1 matching 10 bases. Germline-derived CDR1 and CDR2 are KGHSH and LQKENI. This CDR3 is built from 15 residues. Germline trimming cut 6 bases from V and 2 bases from J; bases unmatched to any gene: 6. Written as DNA, the CDR3 is TGTGCCAGCTCCTCGGGGACAGGGGCACAAGAGACCCAGTACTTC. Amino acids: CASSSGTGAQETQYF.

By sample share, this clone is medium-sized (0.01 to 0.1%). V and J are TRBV9 and TRBJ1-6; D is uncertain. Per germline, CDR1 SGDLS and CDR2 YYNGEE. Trimming cost V 4 bases and J 7 bases, with 21 bases left between them. The CDR3 length is 17 residues. CDR3 sequence: CASSPTPPGTLNSPLHF. CDR3 bases: TGTGCCAGCAGCCCCACGCCACCCGGTACTTTGAATTCACCCCTCCACTTT.

The chain uses TRBV9 and TRBJ2-7, with D maybe TRBD2 (6 bases). Trimming pared 0 bases from V and 3 bases from J, leaving 13 bases between. The CDR3 runs 15 residues. The germline gives CDR1 SGDLS, CDR2 YYNGEE. The DNA for the CDR3 is TGTGCCAGCAGCGTAGGCGGGGTCTCGGGCTACGAGCAGTACTTC. Its protein is CASSVGGVSGYEQYF.

This clone occurred a few times. The rearrangement uses TRBV2 and TRBJ1-1; 8 nucleotides match TRBD1. This CDR3 has 15 residues. The trim removed 4 bases at V and 6 bases at J, leaving 10 bases unmatched. Germline lookup yields CDR1 SNHLY and CDR2 FYNNEI. The CDR3 coding sequence is TGTGCCAGCAGTGGCCCACAGGGGGTTTGGTCTGAAGCTTTCTTT. Protein product: CASSGPQGVWSEAFF. Filled out from reference TRBV2 and TRBJ1-1, the complete variable domain reads EPEVTQTPSHQVTQMGQEVILRCVPISNHLYFYWYRQILGQKVEFLVSFYNNEISEKSEIFDDQFSVERPDGSNFTLKIRSTKLEDSAMYFCASSGPQGVWSEAFFGQGTRLTVV.

This chain joins TRBV6-8 and TRBJ1-1; D is possibly TRBD1 (5 bases). This CDR3 comprises 13 residues. Per the germline V gene, CDR1 is MNHGY and CDR2 is SAAAGT. V lost 6 bases and J lost 0, with 8 bases in between. CDR3 DNA sequence: TGTGCCAGCAGCGGGACGGTGAACACTGAAGCTTTCTTT. Translating gives CASSGTVNTEAFF.

This clone was detected only a few times. This rearrangement joins TRBV18 to TRBJ1-4, with D perhaps matching TRBD1 (6 bases). Deletions cut 2 bases from V and 7 bases from J, with 20 bases between. This CDR3 contains 17 residues. Germline CDR1 and CDR2: KGHSH and LQKENI. The CDR3 sequence is CASSPTSGGKGIEKLFF. Written as DNA, the CDR3 is TGTGCCAGCTCACCAACCTCCGGGGGCAAGGGGATTGAAAAACTGTTTTTT.

The rearrangement joins TRBV6-8 to TRBJ2-7; 12 positions agree with TRBD1. The CDR3 is 15 residues long. The V segment lost 5 bases and the J segment 5 bases; nucleotides outside the gene matches: 7. CDR1 is MNHGY and CDR2 is SAAAGT in the germline V gene. The CDR3 nucleotides are TGTGCCAGCAGTGCCCCGGGACAGGGGGCCCACGAGCAGTACTTC. It specifies CASSAPGQGAHEQYF.

The J gene is TRBJ2-7, the V gene TRBV10-2; 11 nucleotides agree with TRBD1. Germline loops: CDR1 WSHSY, CDR2 SAAADI. This CDR3 is 12 amino acids long. The J segment lost 3 bases and the V segment lost 9 bases, leaving 1 base of the junction unmatched. The chain's CDR3 is CASGTGGYEQYV. CDR3 coding DNA: TGCGCCAGTGGGACAGGGGGCTACGAGCAGTACGTC.

The rearrangement links TRBV28 to TRBJ1-5; D perhaps matches TRBD1 (5 bases). Trimming removed 2 bases from V and 7 bases from J, with 9 bases in between. This CDR3 is built from 13 residues. Germline-derived CDR1 and CDR2 are MDHEN and SYDVKM. The CDR3 sequence is CASSLGGKQPQHF. Written as DNA, the CDR3 is TGTGCCAGCAGTTTAGGGGGTAAACAGCCCCAGCATTTT.

CDR3 amino acids: CATSREQGPSRHYGYTF. As DNA, the CDR3 is TGTGCCACCAGCAGAGAACAGGGACCTTCACGGCACTATGGCTACACCTTC. V and J are TRBV15 and TRBJ1-2, with D possibly matching TRBD1 (6 bases). The V gene's germline CDR1 is LNHNV and CDR2 YYDKDF (reference sequence). This CDR3 spans 17 amino acids. V was shortened by 0 bases and J by 3 bases, with 17 bases between the two germline ends.

The rearrangement joins TRBV28 to TRBJ2-3; 9 bases fit TRBD1. V lost 6 bases and J lost 8; bases outside the gene matches: 12. Germline CDR1 MDHEN, CDR2 SYDVKM. The length of the CDR3 is 15 residues. CDR3 sequence reads: CASSLVGQGTGTQYF. CDR3 DNA sequence: TGTGCCAGCAGCCTAGTGGGACAGGGCACGGGTACGCAGTATTTT.

This rearrangement joins TRBV19 to TRBJ2-3, with D tentatively TRBD1 (5 bases). Germline V lookup: CDR1 LNHDA, CDR2 SQIVND (reference sequence). Trimming took off 3 bases at V and 2 bases at J, with 12 bases between the two ends. The length of the CDR3 is 15 residues. CDR3 region: CASSMGQIYTDTQYF. DNA of the CDR3: TGTGCCAGTAGTATGGGGCAGATATACACAGATACGCAGTATTTT.

Here the CDR3 DNA reads TGTGCCAGCAGTTTAGGGTGGCTAGAGGGGAGGGCCCAGTACTTC. The encoded protein is CASSLGWLEGRAQYF. The chain recombines TRBV28 with TRBJ2-5; 7 bases align to TRBD2. Germline loops: CDR1 MDHEN, CDR2 SYDVKM. Unmatched junction bases numbered 12, after V lost 2 bases and J lost 9 bases. CDR3 length: 15 residues.

J is TRBJ2-2 and V is TRBV6-8; D remains unclear. Germline V gene data show CDR1 as MNHGY and CDR2 as SAAAGT. This CDR3 has 12 amino acids. Trimming shortened V by 8 bases and J by 6 bases, and 10 bases separated the two germline ends. For the CDR3, the DNA is TGTGCCAGCGGGATGGCGGCCGGGGAGCTGTTTTTT. Amino acids: CASGMAAGELFF.

The CDR3 nucleotides are TGTGCCAGCAGCCCCGGTGGAGGGGGGCCAAACATTCAGTACTTC. The encoded protein is CASSPGGGGPNIQYF. J is TRBJ2-4 and V is TRBV11-3; D is perhaps TRBD1 or TRBD2 (6 bases each). Germline CDR1 reads SGHNT; CDR2 reads YENEEA. V was cut by 5 bases and J by 6 bases, with 17 bases left in between. The CDR3 contains 15 residues. Supplemented by reference TRBV11-3 and TRBJ2-4, the full variable domain reads EAGVVQSPRYKIIEKKQPVAFWCNPISGHNTLYWYLQNLGQGPELLIRYENEEAVDDSQLPKDRFSAERLKGVDSTLKIQPAELGDSAVYLCASSPGGGGPNIQYFGAGTRLSVL.

This chain joins TRBV6-8 and TRBJ2-1, with a tentative D call TRBD2 (5 bases). Germline lookup yields CDR1 MNHGY and CDR2 SAAAGT. The V end was cut by 0 bases, the J end by 4 bases, with 13 bases between. The CDR3 extends over 16 amino acids. DNA of the CDR3: TGTGCCAGCAGTTACTCGAAAAATCGCGGGTACAATGAGCAGTTCTTC. Translating it yields CASSYSKNRGYNEQFF.

This clone came up a few times. This rearrangement joins TRBV5-1 to TRBJ1-2, with 9 bases lining up with TRBD1. The junction had 9 bases not matched to a gene; V was cut back by 5 bases and J by 7 bases. Germline assignment: CDR1 SGHRS and CDR2 YFSETQ. The CDR3 has 14 residues. CDR3 in DNA: TGCGCCAGCAGACGGGGACAGGGCTTGAGTGGCTACACCTTC. This sequence encodes CASRRGQGLSGYTF.

This clone was detected a few times. V usage is TRBV9 and J usage is TRBJ2-3; D possibly corresponds to TRBD1 (5 bases). The length of the CDR3 is 15 residues. Germline V lookup: CDR1 SGDLS, CDR2 YYNGEE. V lost 0 bases, J lost 5 bases, and 13 bases lay in between. CDR3 bases: TGTGCCAGCAGCGTAGGTGCAGGGTCGGGAGATACGCAGTATTTT. Its translation is CASSVGAGSGDTQYF.